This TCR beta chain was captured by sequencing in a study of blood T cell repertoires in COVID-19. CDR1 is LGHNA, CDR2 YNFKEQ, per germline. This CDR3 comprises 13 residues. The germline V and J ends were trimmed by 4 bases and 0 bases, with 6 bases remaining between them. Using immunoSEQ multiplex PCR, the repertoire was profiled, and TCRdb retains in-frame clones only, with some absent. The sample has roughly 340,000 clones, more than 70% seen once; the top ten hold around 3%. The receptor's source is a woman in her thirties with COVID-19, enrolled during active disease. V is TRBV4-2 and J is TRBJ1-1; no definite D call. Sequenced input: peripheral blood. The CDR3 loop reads CASSPSVNTEAFF. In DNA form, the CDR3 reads TGTGCCAGCAGCCCGTCAGTGAACACTGAAGCTTTCTTT.